The next 26 T cell receptor beta chains were all read from a single sample in a study of blood T cell repertoires in COVID-19 (dated by TCRdb to about 2020). The library was made by the immunoSEQ multiplex PCR assay. This is the immuneACCESS table as TCRdb keeps it, with only in-frame sequences that have V and J called. A part of the clones is gone; compared with another copy, unresolved V genes explain less than half, and the rest is unexplained. This sample gives around 60,000 clones in total; 83% of them show up just once. More than 8.5% of the sample rests with the top ten. Sequencing was performed on peripheral blood. The receptors stem from a man aged 50-60 years with COVID-19, enrolled during active disease.

This sequence joins TRBV7-6 and TRBJ2-6; TRBD1 agrees at 9 bases. V shed 4 bases, J shed 2 bases, and the junction held 3 bases outside the gene matches. The length of the CDR3 is 16 residues. Germline V gene sequence: CDR1 SGHVS, CDR2 FNYEAQ. CDR3 nucleotide sequence: TGTGCCAGCAGCTCGGGACAGGGCACTGGGGCCAACGTCCTGACTTTC. Translated: CASSSGQGTGANVLTF.

The chain couples TRBV4-2 to TRBJ1-2, with 8 positions matching TRBD1. The germline V gene has CDR1 LGHNA and CDR2 YNFKEQ. The CDR3 spans 15 residues. Germline trimming cut 1 base from V and 5 bases from J; bases unmatched to any gene: 6. The CDR3: CASSQVTTGEYGYTF. CDR3 coding DNA: TGTGCCAGCAGCCAAGTTACGACAGGGGAGTATGGCTACACCTTC.

This chain uses TRBV28 with TRBJ1-1; perhaps TRBD1 as D (6 bases). The CDR3 is made up of 14 amino acids. The germline gives CDR1 MDHEN, CDR2 SYDVKM. V was cut by 6 bases and J by 5 bases, with 16 bases left in between. CDR3 sequence: CASRPGGRGTEAFF. The CDR3 DNA is TGTGCCAGCAGGCCGGGGGGGCGCGGGACTGAAGCTTTCTTT. The full variable domain, rest sourced from reference TRBV28 and TRBJ1-1, is DVKVTQSSRYLVKRTGEKVFLECVQDMDHENMFWYRQDPGLGLRLIYFSYDVKMKEKGDIPEGYSVSREKKERFSLILESASTNQTSMYLCASRPGGRGTEAFFGQGTRLTVV.

This chain joins TRBV24-1 and TRBJ2-1; 7 bases are shared with TRBD2. The ends lost 4 bases at V and 5 bases at J; junction bases unmatched: 10. The V gene's germline CDR1 is KGHDR and CDR2 SFDVKD. This CDR3 region has 16 residues. Here the CDR3 DNA reads TGTGCCACCAGTGACACTCGGGGACTACAAAACAATGAGCAGTTCTTC. This translates into CATSDTRGLQNNEQFF.

This chain connects TRBV6-5 to TRBJ1-2, with a tentative D call TRBD1 (5 bases). Germline lookup yields CDR1 MNHEY and CDR2 SVGAGI. V was trimmed by 7 bases and J by 2 bases, leaving 14 bases between them. The CDR3 spans 14 residues. CDR3 in DNA: TGTGCCAGCAAGGGGTTGGCAGGCAACTATGGCTACACCTTC. Translating it yields CASKGLAGNYGYTF.

The chain carries TRBV30 and TRBJ2-7, with D perhaps matching TRBD1 (6 bases). V was trimmed by 0 bases and J by 2 bases, leaving 11 bases between them. Germline loops: CDR1 GTSNPN, CDR2 SVGIG (reference sequence). The CDR3 runs to 14 residues. In DNA, the CDR3 is TGTGCCTGGAGTGTGTCTAGGACAGCCTACGAGCAGTACTTC. It yields the protein CAWSVSRTAYEQYF.

The chain joins TRBV7-9 to TRBJ2-5; D is perhaps TRBD1 (7 bases). The germline V gene encodes CDR1 SEHNR and CDR2 FQNEAQ (reference sequence). The length of the CDR3 is 16 residues. The V end lost 5 bases, the J end lost 3 bases, and 19 bases lay between the germline ends. Here the CDR3 DNA reads TGTGCCAGCAGCCCAGGGGGGATCGGGCCTAAAGAGACCCAGTACTTC. The encoded protein is CASSPGGIGPKETQYF.

The V and J genes are TRBV2 and TRBJ2-7, with D possibly matching TRBD1 (6 bases). Trimming shortened V by 8 bases and J by 2 bases, and 13 bases separated the two germline ends. The CDR3 length is 13 residues. Germline lookup yields CDR1 SNHLY and CDR2 FYNNEI. CDR3 in amino acids: CASGRDTAYEQYF. The DNA for the CDR3 is TGTGCCAGCGGAAGGGACACCGCCTACGAGCAGTACTTC.

The V call is TRBV7-2, the J call TRBJ2-1; 8 nucleotides line up with TRBD2. Germline CDR1 SGHTA, CDR2 FQGNSA. The CDR3 is 15 residues long. Germline trimming cut 5 bases from V and 8 bases from J; bases unmatched to any gene: 11. Written as DNA, the CDR3 is TGTGCCAGCAGCCCTGAGCGGGGGCCTTGGGATGAGCAGTTCTTC. It yields the protein CASSPERGPWDEQFF.

This clone was detected only a few times. V is TRBV19 and J is TRBJ2-5; TRBD1 matches 12 bases. V was pared by 5 bases and J by 5 bases, with 6 bases of the junction left unmatched. Germline CDR1 reads LNHDA; CDR2 reads SQIVND (reference sequence). The CDR3 totals 15 residues. CDR3 in amino acids: CASSGTGGRGETQYF. The CDR3, as DNA: TGTGCCAGTAGTGGGACAGGGGGCCGGGGGGAGACCCAGTACTTC.

This clone has only one observation. This sequence joins TRBV27 and TRBJ2-1; 16 bases map to TRBD2. The CDR3 has 19 amino acids. CDR1 MNHEY and CDR2 SMNVEV come from the germline V gene (reference sequence). The trim removed 8 bases at V and 1 base at J, leaving 11 bases unmatched. DNA for the CDR3: TGTGCCAGCTTTTCCCCGGGACTAGCGGGAGGGGGGTCCTACAATGAGCAGTTCTTC. Translation gives CASFSPGLAGGGSYNEQFF.

The chain employs TRBV13 and TRBJ2-1, with 8 bases that match TRBD2. With 5 bases clipped from V and 6 bases from J, the junction kept 9 bases outside the gene matches. Germline lookup yields CDR1 PRHDT and CDR2 FYEKMQ (reference sequence). CDR3 length equals 15 residues. CDR3 residues: CASSQTSGTVNEQFF. CDR3 in DNA: TGTGCCAGCAGCCAAACTAGCGGTACGGTCAATGAGCAGTTCTTC.

The chain couples TRBV15 to TRBJ2-1, with 8 positions matching TRBD2. The trim removed 5 bases at V and 4 bases at J, leaving 10 bases unmatched. The germline gives CDR1 LNHNV, CDR2 YYDKDF (reference sequence). CDR3 size: 16 residues. DNA for the CDR3: TGTGCCACCAGCGGGACGAGCGGGAGTGGGTACAATGAGCAGTTCTTC. Amino acid sequence: CATSGTSGSGYNEQFF.

The rearrangement joins TRBV19 to TRBJ2-2; a possible D gene is TRBD1 (5 bases). CDR1 LNHDA and CDR2 SQIVND come from the germline V gene (reference sequence). The CDR3 sequence is 12 residues long. The ends were cut back, 9 bases at V and 5 bases at J, with 10 bases in the middle. CDR3 loop: CASRPGTGELFF. The CDR3 DNA reads as TGTGCCAGCCGCCCAGGGACCGGGGAGCTGTTTTTT.

V is TRBV7-9 and J is TRBJ1-2; no reliable D call. Trimming removed 4 bases at V and 8 bases at J, with 20 bases between. This CDR3 has 15 amino acids. CDR1 is SEHNR, CDR2 FQNEAQ, per germline (reference sequence). CDR3 sequence reads: CASSYDSSARGGYTF. CDR3 DNA: TGTGCCAGCAGCTATGATTCGTCGGCCCGAGGGGGCTACACCTTC.

This chain links TRBV19 with TRBJ1-4, with D hard to call. This CDR3 comprises 15 residues. V lost 8 bases and J 3 bases, leaving 16 bases between the germline ends. Germline assignment: CDR1 LNHDA and CDR2 SQIVND (reference sequence). In DNA, the CDR3 is TGTGCCAGTTCCCAGGTCGATTCGGCTAATGAAAAACTGTTTTTT. The encoded protein is CASSQVDSANEKLFF. Combining the CDR3 with reference TRBV19 and TRBJ1-4 gives the whole variable domain DGGITQSPKYLFRKEGQNVTLSCEQNLNHDAMYWYRQDPGQGLRLIYYSQIVNDFQKGDIAEGYSVSREKKESFPLTVTSAQKNPTAFYLCASSQVDSANEKLFFGSGTQLSVL.

The chain links TRBV19 to TRBJ2-7; D ambiguous. Trimming took off 5 bases at V and 3 bases at J, with 26 bases between the two ends. The germline V gene has CDR1 LNHDA and CDR2 SQIVND (reference sequence). The CDR3 contains 18 residues. In DNA, the CDR3 is TGTGCCAGTAGTTCGCCCGGTGGAGTCCCTCCTCGGCGCTACGAGCAGTACTTC. Translated: CASSSPGGVPPRRYEQYF.

The chain has TRBV7-3 and TRBJ1-3, with D perhaps matching TRBD1 (6 bases). The germline V gene has CDR1 SGHTA and CDR2 FQGTGA. This CDR3 region has 13 residues. Trimming pared 5 bases from V and 3 bases from J, leaving 8 bases between. CDR3 in amino acids: CASSADSGNTIYF. The CDR3 region has the DNA TGTGCCAGCAGCGCGGACAGTGGAAACACCATATATTTT.

The chain links TRBV3-1 (or the pseudogene TRBV3-2) to TRBJ1-2, with TRBD1 matching over 8 bases. V dropped 3 bases and J dropped 8; count of bases not matched to a gene: 8. The CDR3 is 14 amino acids. Germline assignment: CDR1 LGHDT and CDR2 YNNKEL (reference sequence). In nucleotides, the CDR3 is TGTGCCAGCAGCCACCTCAGGGGGCAAGGGGGCTACACCTTC. Its protein is CASSHLRGQGGYTF.

The gene calls are TRBV6-4 and TRBJ1-3; D gene ambiguous. This CDR3 is built from 13 residues. The V gene lost 4 bases and the J gene lost 3 bases, with 7 bases spanning the gap. Per germline, CDR1 MRHNA and CDR2 SNTAGT. The CDR3 region is CASSVAVGNTIYF. The CDR3 nucleotides are TGTGCCAGCAGTGTGGCCGTTGGAAACACCATATATTTT.

This chain connects TRBV28 to TRBJ2-7; 7 positions agree with TRBD2. There are 14 residues in the CDR3. CDR1 and CDR2 (germline): MDHEN, SYDVKM. The ends lost 2 bases at V and 6 bases at J; junction bases unmatched: 7. The CDR3 loop reads CASSLGGRGLEQYF. CDR3 sequence (DNA): TGTGCCAGCAGTTTAGGGGGGAGGGGTCTCGAGCAGTACTTC.

This clone is a singleton in its sample. The chain joins TRBV23-1 to TRBJ2-7, with a tentative D call TRBD1 (6 bases). TRBV23-1 is labeled an ORF, and its function is uncertain. Trimming pared 8 bases from V and 7 bases from J, leaving 12 bases between. This CDR3 has 11 amino acids. The CDR3 DNA reads as TGCGCCAGCCCTAGTCAGGGGGAGCAGTACTTC. This encodes CASPSQGEQYF.

This clone has just one count. The rearrangement joins TRBV28 to TRBJ2-1; D is ambiguous. The CDR3 loop spans 13 amino acids. V was clipped by 5 bases and J by 12 bases, with 17 bases between them. The germline V gene encodes CDR1 MDHEN and CDR2 SYDVKM. CDR3: CASSALARPGQFF. The CDR3 nucleotides read TGTGCCAGCAGTGCTCTCGCAAGGCCGGGGCAGTTCTTC. The whole variable domain, filled in from reference TRBV28 and TRBJ2-1, reads DVKVTQSSRYLVKRTGEKVFLECVQDMDHENMFWYRQDPGLGLRLIYFSYDVKMKEKGDIPEGYSVSREKKERFSLILESASTNQTSMYLCASSALARPGQFFGPGTRLTVL.

The chain links TRBV5-1 to TRBJ2-5, with 15 bases that match TRBD2. The CDR3 has 17 residues. Looked up from germline, CDR1 is SGHRS and CDR2 is YFSETQ. With 4 bases clipped from V and 6 bases from J, the junction kept 10 bases outside the gene matches. DNA of the CDR3: TGCGCCAGCAGCCCGGGACTAGCGGGAGGCCAGGGGAAGACCCAGTACTTC. It codes for CASSPGLAGGQGKTQYF.

This chain connects TRBV6-1 to TRBJ2-7; 9 nucleotides align to TRBD2. This CDR3 is built from 16 residues. The V segment lost 4 bases and the J segment 2 bases; nucleotides outside the gene matches: 9. Germline V lookup: CDR1 MNHNS, CDR2 SASEGT. The CDR3 loop is CASSVGSGSPTYEQYF. In nucleotides, the CDR3 is TGTGCCAGCAGTGTCGGTAGCGGGAGCCCCACCTACGAGCAGTACTTC.

This clone was found a few times. The V call is TRBV7-9, the J call TRBJ1-2; D remains ambiguous. The CDR3 consists of 14 residues. Trimming took off 7 bases at V and 5 bases at J, with 17 bases between the two ends. CDR1 is SEHNR and CDR2 is FQNEAQ in the germline V gene (reference sequence). CDR3 protein: CASIPTAVSYGYTF. CDR3 bases: TGTGCCAGCATCCCGACGGCGGTCTCTTATGGCTACACCTTC.